This T cell receptor (beta chain) comes out of a study of blood T cell repertoires in COVID-19 (dated by TCRdb to the early 2020s). For the wider study: Samples from collaborators originated in the United States, Italy and Spain and spanned both the acute and convalescent phases of COVID-19. The repertoires were released in a freely available public database intended as a resource for research on the immune response to SARS-CoV-2. The prospective study material was composed of cDNA or gDNA derived from T cells, B-cell-depleted T cells, or PBMCs. The dataset comprised deeply sampled blood TCRbeta repertoires from subjects exposed to, actively infected with, or recovered from COVID-19. Where available, HLA class I and class II types were obtained from metadata supplied by the sample provider rather than from assay-based typing. Samples were obtained from the ongoing ImmuneRACE study (first 160 participants) and from over 1,000 subjects provided by 6 global collaborators. The sample metadata nearly always contained a de-identified subject ID, COVID-19 status, age in years and sex. Broader findings and caveats from the paper: The quantity of clinical and demographic metadata differed by source and by participant and was supplied without curation.

The germline ends are 10 bases apart after V is trimmed by 0 bases and J by 1 base. The cysteine opens and the phenylalanine closes a CDR3 of 16 amino acids. Only the CDR3 portion is preserved as DNA: 48 bases, with reading frame beginning at the first base. Via the germline V gene, CDR1 is SGHTA and CDR2 FQGNSA. TCRbeta CDR3 regions were amplified from genomic DNA using the immunoSEQ Assay, a bias-controlled multiplex PCR. The source study handled its data this way. Nucleated cell counts per sample were estimated from amplification of reference gene primers within the assay. To quantify the absolute abundance of each unique TCRbeta CDR3 rearrangement, sequence reads were collapsed and filtered. For each sample, productive Simpson clonality was calculated as the square root of Simpson's diversity index across productive rearrangements. Drawn from immuneACCESS, this table holds only the in-frame rearrangements with V and J called that TCRdb kept. Clones are partly lost; checked studies trace under half to an unresolved V gene and leave the rest unexplained. V, J and clone size were drawn from that table, and D and trimming were deduced from the DNA. Recorded for this sample are 190,000 or so clones; around 89% of them occurred a single time. The ten largest clonotypes hold 0.55% to 0.8% of the sample.

Whole blood was collected in K2EDTA tubes by collaborating institutions according to the institutions' own protocols. For TCRbeta analysis, collaborator samples were shipped as frozen whole blood, as isolated PBMCs, or as DNA extracted from either sample type. On this clone: What this receptor recognizes is not known. No base quality information exists; no much larger clone differs at one position.

The sample taken for sequencing was peripheral blood. This TCR derives from a man in his fifties with acute or convalescent COVID-19. The sequence is built from TRBV7-2 and TRBJ1-3; the D gene lacks a confident call. This receptor carries the CDR3 CASSLASGSSGNTIYF. The DNA reads TGTGCCAGCAGCTTAGCTTCCGGGTCTTCTGGAAACACCATATATTTT.